These 8 T cell receptor beta chains came from one sample sequenced in a study of a mutant IDH1 vaccine in newly diagnosed glioma. Noted time point: baseline, week 1 (first vaccination visit). Treatment in this sample: pre-vaccination baseline after standard-of-care therapy. TCRdb keeps only in-frame clones here, not all; method: immunoSEQ multiplex PCR. The sample records over 55,000 clones, around four fifths being singletons. Sequenced material: peripheral blood mononuclear cells (PBMCs), taken from a glioma patient treated with radiotherapy, temozolomide or both. The receptors stem from a woman aged 18-29 years with glioma. Some clones in this sample may be carry-over from other donors' samples.

The V and J genes are TRBV13 and TRBJ1-1; TRBD1 aligns across 7 bases. The V gene end was trimmed by 4 bases and the J gene end by 5 bases; junction bases not matched to a gene: 7. Looked up from germline, CDR1 is PRHDT and CDR2 is FYEKMQ (reference sequence). The CDR3 length is 14 residues. CDR3 amino acids: CASSSAGGETEAFF. In DNA form, the CDR3 reads TGTGCCAGCAGCTCCGCAGGGGGTGAAACTGAAGCTTTCTTT.

The chain combines TRBV29-1 with TRBJ2-7; D remains unclear. The CDR3 length is 12 residues. Germline assignment: CDR1 SQVTM and CDR2 ANQGSEA. Trimming shortened V by 2 bases and J by 2 bases, and 7 bases separated the two germline ends. CDR3 region: CSVEQAPYEQYF. CDR3 DNA: TGCAGCGTTGAACAGGCCCCCTACGAGCAGTACTTC.

The rearrangement joins TRBV6-5 to TRBJ2-7; 9 bases map to TRBD2. Germline CDR1 and CDR2: MNHEY and SVGAGI. The V and J ends lost 6 bases and 7 bases, in that order; junction bases with no gene match: 7. CDR3 length equals 13 residues. The CDR3 sequence is CASSSGLASEQYF. The CDR3 DNA reads TGTGCCAGCAGCTCCGGACTAGCGAGTGAGCAGTACTTC.

V and J are TRBV30 and TRBJ1-5, with unresolved D. This CDR3 comprises 14 residues. V lost 4 bases to trimming and J lost 0 bases, with 10 bases between them. The V gene's germline CDR1 is GTSNPN and CDR2 SVGIG (reference sequence). CDR3 amino acids: CAWKAGNSNQPQHF. In DNA, the CDR3 is TGTGCCTGGAAAGCTGGAAATAGCAATCAGCCCCAGCATTTT.

The rearrangement joins TRBV6-5 to TRBJ1-5; D remains unclear. Looked up from germline, CDR1 is MNHEY and CDR2 is SVGAGI. Trimming cost V 4 bases and J 0 bases, with 10 bases left between them. The CDR3 is 15 amino acids. The CDR3 DNA is TGTGCCAGCAGTTCCCAAGTGTATAGCAATCAGCCCCAGCATTTT. Residues: CASSSQVYSNQPQHF.

The rearrangement links TRBV5-1 to TRBJ2-2; unclear D gene. This CDR3 region has 13 residues. Germline V lookup: CDR1 SGHRS, CDR2 YFSETQ. V lost 3 bases and J 6 bases, leaving 9 bases between the germline ends. The DNA for the CDR3 is TGCGCCAGCAGCTCGTCCGGTCCCGGGGAGCTGTTTTTT. Amino acids: CASSSSGPGELFF.

This rearrangement joins TRBV7-9 to TRBJ1-1; D remains unclear. CDR3 length: 13 amino acids. The V end lost 0 bases, the J end lost 5 bases, and 7 bases lay between the germline ends. Germline CDR1 is SEHNR and CDR2 is FQNEAQ (reference sequence). CDR3 in DNA: TGTGCCAGCAGCTTAGCGCTAGGTACTGAAGCTTTCTTT. Amino acid sequence: CASSLALGTEAFF.

The chain couples TRBV12-1 to TRBJ2-1; the DNA was not compared with TRBD2, the D call given in the table. TRBV12-1 is a pseudogene. This CDR3 comprises 18 residues. The CDR3 coding sequence is TGTGCCAGCAGCTTTCGCCTACCTAGCGGAGGTAGGTACAATGAGCAGTTCTTC. It translates to CASSFRLPSGGRYNEQFF.